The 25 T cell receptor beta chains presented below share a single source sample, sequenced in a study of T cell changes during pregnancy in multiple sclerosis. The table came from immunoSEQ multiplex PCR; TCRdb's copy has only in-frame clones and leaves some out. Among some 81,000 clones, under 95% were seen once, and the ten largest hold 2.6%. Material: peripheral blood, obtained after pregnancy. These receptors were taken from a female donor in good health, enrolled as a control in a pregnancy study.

CDR3 protein: CASSLDGNSNQPQHF. CDR3 nucleotide sequence: TGCGCCAGCAGCTTGGACGGGAATAGCAATCAGCCCCAGCATTTT. The chain couples TRBV5-1 to TRBJ1-5; D gene uncertain. This CDR3 region has 15 residues. CDR1 SGHRS and CDR2 YFSETQ come from the germline V gene. Trimming pared 0 bases from V and 0 bases from J, leaving 7 bases between.

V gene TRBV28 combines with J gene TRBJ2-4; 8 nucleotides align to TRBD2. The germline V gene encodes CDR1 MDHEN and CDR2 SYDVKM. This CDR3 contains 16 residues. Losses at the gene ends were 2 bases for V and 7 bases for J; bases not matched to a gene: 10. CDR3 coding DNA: TGTGCCAGCAGTTTAAGGTCTTCGGGGGGGCGGAACATTCAGTACTTC. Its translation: CASSLRSSGGRNIQYF.

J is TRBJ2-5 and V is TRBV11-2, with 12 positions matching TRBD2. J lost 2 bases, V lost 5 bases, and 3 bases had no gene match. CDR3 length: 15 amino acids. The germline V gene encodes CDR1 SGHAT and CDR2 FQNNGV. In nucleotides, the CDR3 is TGTGCCAGCAGCCTAGGACTAGCGGGACAAGAGACCCAGTACTTC. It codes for CASSLGLAGQETQYF.

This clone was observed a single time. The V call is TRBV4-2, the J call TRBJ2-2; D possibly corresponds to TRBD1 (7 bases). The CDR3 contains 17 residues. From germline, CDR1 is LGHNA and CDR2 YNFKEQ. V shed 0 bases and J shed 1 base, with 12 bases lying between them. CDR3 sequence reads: CASSQEAGQMNTGELFF. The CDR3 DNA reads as TGTGCCAGCAGCCAAGAGGCGGGACAGATGAACACCGGGGAGCTGTTTTTT.

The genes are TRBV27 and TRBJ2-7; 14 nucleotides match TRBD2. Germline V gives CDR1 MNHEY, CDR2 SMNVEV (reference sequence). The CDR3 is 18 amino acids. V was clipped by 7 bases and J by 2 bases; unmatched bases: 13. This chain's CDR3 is CASTRTSGRTLKTYEQYF. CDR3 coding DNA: TGTGCCAGCACGAGGACTAGCGGGAGGACCTTGAAGACCTACGAGCAGTACTTC.

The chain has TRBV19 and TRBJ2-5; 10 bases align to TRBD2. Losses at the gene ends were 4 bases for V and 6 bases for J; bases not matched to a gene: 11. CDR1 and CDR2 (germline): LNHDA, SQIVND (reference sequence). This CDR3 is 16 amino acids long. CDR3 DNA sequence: TGTGCCAGTAGTACGGGAGCGGGGGGGCCTCGCAAGACCCAGTACTTC. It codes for CASSTGAGGPRKTQYF.

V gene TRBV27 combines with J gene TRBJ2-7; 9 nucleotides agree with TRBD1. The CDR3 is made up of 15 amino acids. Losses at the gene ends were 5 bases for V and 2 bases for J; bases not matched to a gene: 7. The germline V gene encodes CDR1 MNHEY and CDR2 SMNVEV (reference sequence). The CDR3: CASSKRGTGPYEQYF. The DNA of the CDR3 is TGTGCCAGCAGTAAAAGAGGGACAGGGCCCTACGAGCAGTACTTC.

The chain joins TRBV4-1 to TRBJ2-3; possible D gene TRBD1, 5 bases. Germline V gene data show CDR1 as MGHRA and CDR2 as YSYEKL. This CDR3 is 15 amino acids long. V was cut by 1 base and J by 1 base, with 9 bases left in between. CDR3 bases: TGCGCCAGCAGCCAAGGGGGCTACGGCACAGATACGCAGTATTTT. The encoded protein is CASSQGGYGTDTQYF.

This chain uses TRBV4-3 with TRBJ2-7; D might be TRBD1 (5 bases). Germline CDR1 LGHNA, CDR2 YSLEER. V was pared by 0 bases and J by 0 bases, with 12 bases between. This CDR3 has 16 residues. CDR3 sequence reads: CASSQDIRQSSYEQYF. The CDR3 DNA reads TGCGCCAGCAGCCAAGACATACGACAGAGCTCCTACGAGCAGTACTTC.

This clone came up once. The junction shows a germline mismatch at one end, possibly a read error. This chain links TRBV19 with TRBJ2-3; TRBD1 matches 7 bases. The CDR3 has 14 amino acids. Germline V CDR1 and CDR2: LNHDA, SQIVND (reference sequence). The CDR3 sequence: CASSIGALGTATLF. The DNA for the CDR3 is TGTGCCAGTAGTATTGGGGCCCTCGGGACAGCCACCCTTTTT.

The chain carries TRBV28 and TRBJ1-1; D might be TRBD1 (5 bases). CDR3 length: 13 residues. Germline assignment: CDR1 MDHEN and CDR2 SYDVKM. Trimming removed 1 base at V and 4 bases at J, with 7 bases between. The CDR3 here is CASSLYGGTEAFF. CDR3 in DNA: TGTGCCAGCAGTTTATACGGGGGCACTGAAGCTTTCTTT. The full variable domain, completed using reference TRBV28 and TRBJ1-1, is DVKVTQSSRYLVKRTGEKVFLECVQDMDHENMFWYRQDPGLGLRLIYFSYDVKMKEKGDIPEGYSVSREKKERFSLILESASTNQTSMYLCASSLYGGTEAFFGQGTRLTVV.

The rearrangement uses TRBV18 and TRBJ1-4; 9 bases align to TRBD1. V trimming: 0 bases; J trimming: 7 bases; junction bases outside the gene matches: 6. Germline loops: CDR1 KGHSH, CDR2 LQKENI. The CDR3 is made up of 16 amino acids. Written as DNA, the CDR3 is TGTGCCAGCTCACCACCGGGGACAGGGTTGGTTGAAAAACTGTTTTTT. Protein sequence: CASSPPGTGLVEKLFF.

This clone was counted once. CDR3 coding DNA: TGTGCCAGCATTGGGAGCGGCTACAATGAGCAGTTCTTC. It translates to CASIGSGYNEQFF. The gene calls are TRBV28 and TRBJ2-1; D is perhaps TRBD2 (5 bases). The germline V gene has CDR1 MDHEN and CDR2 SYDVKM. The CDR3 is 13 residues long. The V end was cut by 7 bases, the J end by 3 bases, with 10 bases between.

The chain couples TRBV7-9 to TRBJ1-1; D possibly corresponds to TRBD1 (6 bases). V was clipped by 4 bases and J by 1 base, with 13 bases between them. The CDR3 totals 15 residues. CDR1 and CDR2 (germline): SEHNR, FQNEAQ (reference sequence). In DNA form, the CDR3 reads TGTGCCAGCAGCTACTACGAGACAGGGAACACTGAAGCTTTCTTT. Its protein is CASSYYETGNTEAFF.

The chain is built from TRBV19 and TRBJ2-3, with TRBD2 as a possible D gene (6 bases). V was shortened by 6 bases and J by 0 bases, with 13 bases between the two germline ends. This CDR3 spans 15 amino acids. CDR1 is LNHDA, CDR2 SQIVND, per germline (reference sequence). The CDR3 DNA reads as TGTGCCAGTAGACCCCCGGGGACTAGCACAGATACGCAGTATTTT. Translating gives CASRPPGTSTDTQYF.

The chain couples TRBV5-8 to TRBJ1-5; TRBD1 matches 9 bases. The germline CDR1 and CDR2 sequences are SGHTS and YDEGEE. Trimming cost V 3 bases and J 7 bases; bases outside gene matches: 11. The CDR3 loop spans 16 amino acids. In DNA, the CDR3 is TGTGCCAGCAGCTCCCGGATACAGGGGGCCTGGCAGCCCCAGCATTTT. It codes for CASSSRIQGAWQPQHF.

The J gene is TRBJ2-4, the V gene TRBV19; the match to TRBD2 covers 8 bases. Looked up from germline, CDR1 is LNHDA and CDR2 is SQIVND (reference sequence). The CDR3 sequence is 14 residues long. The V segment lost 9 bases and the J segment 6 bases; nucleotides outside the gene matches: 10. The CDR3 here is CASHRGGPGNIQYF. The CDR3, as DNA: TGTGCCAGCCACCGGGGGGGGCCCGGAAACATTCAGTACTTC.

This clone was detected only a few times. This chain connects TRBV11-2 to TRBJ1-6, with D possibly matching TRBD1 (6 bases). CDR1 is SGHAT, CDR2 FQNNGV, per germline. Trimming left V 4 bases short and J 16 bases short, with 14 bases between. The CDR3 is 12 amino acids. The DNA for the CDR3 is TGTGCCAGCAGCTCCCACAGGGCCTTACTCCACTTT. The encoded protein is CASSSHRALLHF.

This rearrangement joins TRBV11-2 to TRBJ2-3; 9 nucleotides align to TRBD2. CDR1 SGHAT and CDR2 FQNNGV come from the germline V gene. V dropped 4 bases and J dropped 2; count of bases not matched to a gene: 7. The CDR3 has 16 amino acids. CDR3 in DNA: TGTGCCAGCAGCTCTAACCAGCGGGGGGCCACAGATACGCAGTATTTT. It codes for CASSSNQRGATDTQYF.

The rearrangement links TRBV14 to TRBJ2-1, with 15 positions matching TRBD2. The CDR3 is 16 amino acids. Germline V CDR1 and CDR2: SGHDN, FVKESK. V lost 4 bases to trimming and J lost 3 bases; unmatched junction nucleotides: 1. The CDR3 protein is CASSRTSGGVYNEQFF. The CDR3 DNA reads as TGTGCCAGCAGCCGGACTAGCGGGGGGGTCTACAATGAGCAGTTCTTC.

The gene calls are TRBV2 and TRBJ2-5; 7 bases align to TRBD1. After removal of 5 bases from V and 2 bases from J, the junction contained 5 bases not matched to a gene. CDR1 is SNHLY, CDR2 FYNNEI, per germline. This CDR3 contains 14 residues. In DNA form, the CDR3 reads TGTGCCAGCAGTCCAGAGACAGGGCAAGAGACCCAGTACTTC. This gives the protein CASSPETGQETQYF.

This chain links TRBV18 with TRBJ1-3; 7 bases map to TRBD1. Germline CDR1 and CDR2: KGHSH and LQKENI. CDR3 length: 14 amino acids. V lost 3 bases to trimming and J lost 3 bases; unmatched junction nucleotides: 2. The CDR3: CASSPTGIGNTIYF. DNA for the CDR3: TGTGCCAGCTCACCGACAGGGATTGGAAACACCATATATTTT.

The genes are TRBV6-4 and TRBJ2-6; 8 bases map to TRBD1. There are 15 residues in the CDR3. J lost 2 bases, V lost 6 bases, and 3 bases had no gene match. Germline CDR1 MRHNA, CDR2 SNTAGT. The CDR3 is CASSADRAGANVLTF. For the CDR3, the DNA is TGTGCCAGCAGCGCGGACAGGGCTGGGGCCAACGTCCTGACTTTC.

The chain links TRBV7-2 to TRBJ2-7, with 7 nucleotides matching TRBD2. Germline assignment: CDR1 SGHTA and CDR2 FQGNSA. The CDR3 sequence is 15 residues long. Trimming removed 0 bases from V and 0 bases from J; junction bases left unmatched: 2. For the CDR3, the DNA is TGTGCCAGCAGCTTAGCGGGGGGGAGCTCCTACGAGCAGTACTTC. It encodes CASSLAGGSSYEQYF.

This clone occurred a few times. CDR3 sequence reads: CASSQVGQGDNSPLHF. CDR3 coding DNA: TGTGCCAGCAGCCAAGTCGGGCAGGGCGATAATTCACCCCTCCACTTT. This chain links TRBV4-2 with TRBJ1-6, with D perhaps TRBD1 (5 bases). The CDR3 sequence is 16 residues long. CDR1 is LGHNA and CDR2 is YNFKEQ in the germline V gene. Trimming removed 1 base from V and 5 bases from J, with 12 bases in between.